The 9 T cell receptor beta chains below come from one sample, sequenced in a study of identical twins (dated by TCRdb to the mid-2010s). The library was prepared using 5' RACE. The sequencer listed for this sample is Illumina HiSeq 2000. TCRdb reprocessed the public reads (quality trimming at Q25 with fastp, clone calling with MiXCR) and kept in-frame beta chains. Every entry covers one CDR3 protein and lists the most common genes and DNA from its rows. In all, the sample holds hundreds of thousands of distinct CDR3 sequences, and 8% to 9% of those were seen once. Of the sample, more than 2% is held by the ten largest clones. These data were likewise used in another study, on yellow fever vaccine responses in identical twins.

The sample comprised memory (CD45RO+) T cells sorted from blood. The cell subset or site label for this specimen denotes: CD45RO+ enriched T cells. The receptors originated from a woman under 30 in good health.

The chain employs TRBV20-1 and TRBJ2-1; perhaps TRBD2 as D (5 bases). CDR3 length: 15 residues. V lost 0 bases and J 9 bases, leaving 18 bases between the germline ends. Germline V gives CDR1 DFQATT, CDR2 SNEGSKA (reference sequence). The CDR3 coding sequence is TGCAGTGCTAGAGATCTAGCTTATGGCAGGAGTGAGCAGTTCTTC. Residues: CSARDLAYGRSEQFF.

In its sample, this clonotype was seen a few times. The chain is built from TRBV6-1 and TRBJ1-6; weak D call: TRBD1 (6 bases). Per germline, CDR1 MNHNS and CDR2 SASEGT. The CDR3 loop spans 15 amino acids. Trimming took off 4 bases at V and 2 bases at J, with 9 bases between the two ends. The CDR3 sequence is CASSGTEPYNSPLHF. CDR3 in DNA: TGTGCCAGCAGTGGGACAGAGCCCTATAATTCACCCCTCCACTTT.

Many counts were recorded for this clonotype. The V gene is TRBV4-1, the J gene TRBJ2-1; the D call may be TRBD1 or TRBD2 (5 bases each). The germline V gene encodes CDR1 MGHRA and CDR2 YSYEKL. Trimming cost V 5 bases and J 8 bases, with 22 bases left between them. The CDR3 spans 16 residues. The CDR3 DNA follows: TGCGCCAGCAGCACTCCCCCCAGGGACCTTTCGGATGAGCAGTTCTTC. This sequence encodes CASSTPPRDLSDEQFF.

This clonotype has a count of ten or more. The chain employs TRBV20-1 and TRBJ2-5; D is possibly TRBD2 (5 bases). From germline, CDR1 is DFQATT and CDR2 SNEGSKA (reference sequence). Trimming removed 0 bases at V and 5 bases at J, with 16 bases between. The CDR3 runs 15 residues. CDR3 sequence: CSARDLDSLGETQYF. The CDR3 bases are TGCAGTGCTAGAGATCTGGACTCTCTGGGGGAGACCCAGTACTTC.

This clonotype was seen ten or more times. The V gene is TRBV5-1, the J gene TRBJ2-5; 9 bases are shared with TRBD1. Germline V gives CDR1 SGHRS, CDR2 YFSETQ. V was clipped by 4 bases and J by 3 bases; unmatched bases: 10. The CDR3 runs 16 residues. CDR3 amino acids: CASSIGQGTLEETQYF. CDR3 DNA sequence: TGCGCCAGCAGCATAGGACAGGGGACCTTGGAAGAGACCCAGTACTTC.

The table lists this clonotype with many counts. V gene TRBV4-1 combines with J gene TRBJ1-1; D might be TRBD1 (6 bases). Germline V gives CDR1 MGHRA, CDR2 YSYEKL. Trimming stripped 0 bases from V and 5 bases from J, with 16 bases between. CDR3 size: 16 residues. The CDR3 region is CASSQDLTGTWTEAFF. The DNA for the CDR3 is TGCGCCAGCAGCCAAGATCTAACAGGGACGTGGACTGAAGCTTTCTTT.

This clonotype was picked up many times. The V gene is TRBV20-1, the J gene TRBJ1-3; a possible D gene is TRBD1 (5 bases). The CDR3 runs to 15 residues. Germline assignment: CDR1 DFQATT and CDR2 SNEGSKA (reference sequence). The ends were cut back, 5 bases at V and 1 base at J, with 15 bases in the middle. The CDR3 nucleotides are TGCAGTGCTGGTGACAGCGCTAATTCTGGAAACACCATATATTTT. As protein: CSAGDSANSGNTIYF.

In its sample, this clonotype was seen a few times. CDR3 in DNA: TGTGCCAGCAGCCGAACTTCCGGGACAGGGGGCAACTATGGCTACACCTTC. It yields the protein CASSRTSGTGGNYGYTF. This rearrangement joins TRBV7-8 to TRBJ1-2, with TRBD1 matching over 12 bases. Looked up from germline, CDR1 is SGHVS and CDR2 is FQNEAQ. Unmatched junction bases numbered 9, after V lost 5 bases and J lost 2 bases. This CDR3 comprises 17 residues.

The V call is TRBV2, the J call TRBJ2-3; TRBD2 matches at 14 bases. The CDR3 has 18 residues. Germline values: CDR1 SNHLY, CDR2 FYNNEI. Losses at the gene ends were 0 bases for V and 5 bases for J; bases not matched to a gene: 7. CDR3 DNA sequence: TGTGCCAGCAGTGAAGCTCAGGCGGGACTAGCGGGAGTAGATACGCAGTATTTT. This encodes CASSEAQAGLAGVDTQYF.